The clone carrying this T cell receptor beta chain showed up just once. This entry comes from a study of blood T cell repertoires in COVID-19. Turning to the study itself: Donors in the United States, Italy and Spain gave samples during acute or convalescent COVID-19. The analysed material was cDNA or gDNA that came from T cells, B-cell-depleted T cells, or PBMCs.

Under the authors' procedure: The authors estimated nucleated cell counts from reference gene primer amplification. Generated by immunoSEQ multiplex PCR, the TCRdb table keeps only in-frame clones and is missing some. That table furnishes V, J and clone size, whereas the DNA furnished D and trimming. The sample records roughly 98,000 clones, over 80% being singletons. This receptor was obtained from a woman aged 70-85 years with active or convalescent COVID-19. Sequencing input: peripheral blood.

DNA of the CDR3: TGCAGTGCTAGTGAGAGGCGGGAGTCGCATGGCTACACCTTC. This encodes CSASERRESHGYTF. This sequence joins TRBV20-1 and TRBJ1-2; no firm D call. The CDR3 consists of 14 residues. Per the germline V gene, CDR1 is DFQATT and CDR2 is SNEGSKA (reference sequence). Deletions cut 3 bases from V and 6 bases from J, with 17 bases between.